One sample yielded the 5 T cell receptor beta chains listed below, sequenced in a study of neoadjuvant nivolumab and ipilimumab in lung cancer. Some clones are missing from TCRdb's copy, which holds only in-frame ones; the method was immunoSEQ multiplex PCR. The sample consists of tens of thousands of clones, 80% to 90% of them appearing once. The specimen was blood, collected before neoadjuvant nivolumab, alone or with ipilimumab. Receptor source: an adult with non-small cell lung cancer. Some clones in this sample may be carry-over from other donors' samples.

This clone was recorded only once. V gene TRBV5-1 combines with J gene TRBJ2-1; 13 bases match TRBD2. From germline, CDR1 is SGHRS and CDR2 YFSETQ. V trimming: 10 bases; J trimming: 6 bases; junction bases outside the gene matches: 10. The CDR3 contains 15 residues. Written as DNA, the CDR3 is TGCGCCGTTGGCTTGGGACTAGCGGGACGCAATGAGCAGTTCTTC. This sequence encodes CAVGLGLAGRNEQFF.

As for this clone: The same CDR3 can be traced to other DNA sequences in this sample. The chain couples TRBV5-1 to TRBJ2-7, with 7 bases fitting TRBD1. The CDR3 totals 14 residues. CDR1 and CDR2 from the germline V gene are SGHRS and YFSETQ. J lost 5 bases, V lost 2 bases, and 7 bases had no gene match. Here the CDR3 reads CASSLRTGADEQYF. The CDR3 nucleotides are TGCGCCAGCAGCTTAAGGACAGGAGCCGACGAGCAGTACTTC.

V is TRBV4-1 and J is TRBJ2-6; D may be TRBD2 (5 bases). CDR1 is MGHRA, CDR2 YSYEKL, per germline. The CDR3 runs 19 residues. Between the trimmed V and J ends, which lost 4 bases and 2 bases, there was a span of 21 bases. Here the CDR3 reads CASSRSPGTEVAGANVLTF. CDR3 nucleotide sequence: TGCGCCAGCAGCCGATCCCCGGGAACAGAAGTTGCTGGGGCCAACGTCCTGACTTTC.

The chain joins TRBV7-2 to TRBJ1-1; TRBD1 is a possible D gene (6 bases). Germline loops: CDR1 SGHTA, CDR2 FQGNSA. This CDR3 has 15 residues. Trimming stripped 5 bases from V and 2 bases from J, with 15 bases between. This CDR3 reads CASSTNPGHNTEAFF. CDR3 coding DNA: TGTGCCAGCAGCACCAACCCGGGACACAACACTGAAGCTTTCTTT.

The chain employs TRBV2 and TRBJ1-5; TRBD1 agrees at 7 bases. V lost 7 bases to trimming and J lost 1 base; unmatched junction nucleotides: 10. Germline V gene data show CDR1 as SNHLY and CDR2 as FYNNEI. CDR3 length: 16 amino acids. CDR3 region: CASTSLGRGSNQPQHF. In DNA form, the CDR3 reads TGTGCCAGCACCTCCCTGGGCAGGGGGAGCAATCAGCCCCAGCATTTT.